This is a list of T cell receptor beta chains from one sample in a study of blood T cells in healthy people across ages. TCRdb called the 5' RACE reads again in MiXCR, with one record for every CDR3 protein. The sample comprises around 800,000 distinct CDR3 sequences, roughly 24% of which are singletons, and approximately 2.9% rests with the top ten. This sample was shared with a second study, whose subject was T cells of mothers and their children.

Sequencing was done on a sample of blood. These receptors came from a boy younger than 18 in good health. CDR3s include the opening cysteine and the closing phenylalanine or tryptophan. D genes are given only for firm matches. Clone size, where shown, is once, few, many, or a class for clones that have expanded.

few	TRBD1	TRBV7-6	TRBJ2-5	TGTGCCAGCAGCTACTACACAGGGGGAGAGACCCAGTACTTC	CASSYYTGGETQYF
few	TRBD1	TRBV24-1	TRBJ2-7	TGTGCCACCAGTGATACTGAGACAGGGGGAGTTTACGAGCAGTACTTC	CATSDTETGGVYEQYF
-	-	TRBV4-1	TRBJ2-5	TGCGCCAGCAGCCAAGGGACGCAGGGACCCTCGCGGACCCAGTACTTC	CASSQGTQGPSRTQYF
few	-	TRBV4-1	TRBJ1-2	TGCGCCAGCAGCCCCGAGGGAGTAACTGGGGGCTACACCTTC	CASSPEGVTGGYTF
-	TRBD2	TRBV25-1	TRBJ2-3	TGTGCCAGCAGTGAATGGGCGGGGGTCACAGATACGCAGTATTTT	CASSEWAGVTDTQYF
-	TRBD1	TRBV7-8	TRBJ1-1	TGTGCCAGCAGCATCGGGACAGGGTGGGGTGAAGCTTTCTTT	CASSIGTGWGEAFF
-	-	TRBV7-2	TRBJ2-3	TGTGCCAGCAGCTTGGTCCAGGCGACGCAGTATTTT	CASSLVQATQYF
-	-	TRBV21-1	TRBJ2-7	TGTGCCAGCAGCATAGCGGACCGAGCCTACGAGCAGTACTTC	CASSIADRAYEQYF
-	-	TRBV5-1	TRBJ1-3	TGCGCCAGCAGCTTGGGACATACGCGCTCTGGAAACACCATATATTTT	CASSLGHTRSGNTIYF
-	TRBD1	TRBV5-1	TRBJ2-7	TGCGCCAGCAGCTTGTCGGGACAGGTCGACGAGCAGTACTTC	CASSLSGQVDEQYF
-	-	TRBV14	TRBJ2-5	TGTGCCAGCAGCCGCGCTTGGGGAGAGACCCAGTACTTC	CASSRAWGETQYF
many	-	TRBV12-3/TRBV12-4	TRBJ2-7	TGTGCCAGCAGTTTAAGTCCGGGGTACGAGCAGTACTTC	CASSLSPGYEQYF
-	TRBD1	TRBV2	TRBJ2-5	TGTGCCAGCAGTGGGGACAGGGGCCTCCAAGAGACCCAGTACTTC	CASSGDRGLQETQYF
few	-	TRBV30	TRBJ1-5	TGTGCCTGGAAAGGACCCCGGGATCAGCCCCAGCATTTT	CAWKGPRDQPQHF
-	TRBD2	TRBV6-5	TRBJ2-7	TGTGCCAGCACTACGGGGGGAGCTGGGCCCTACGAGCAGTACTTC	CASTTGGAGPYEQYF
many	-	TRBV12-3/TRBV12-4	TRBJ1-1	TGTGCCAGCAGCCCAACAGGGTACACTGAAGCTTTCTTT	CASSPTGYTEAFF
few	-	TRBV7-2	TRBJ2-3	TGTGCCAGCAGCTTAGGAGGTTACCTCACAGATACGCAGTATTTT	CASSLGGYLTDTQYF
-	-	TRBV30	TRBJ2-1	TGTGCCTGGAGGCCCGCCTCGCCCAATGAGCAGTTCTTC	CAWRPASPNEQFF
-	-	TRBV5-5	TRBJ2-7	TGTGCCAGCAGCTTGGGGTTGGGAGTGACCTACGAGCAGTACTTC	CASSLGLGVTYEQYF
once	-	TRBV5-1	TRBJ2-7	TGCGCCAGCAGCTTGCGGGCAGCCTACGAGCAGTACTTC	CASSLRAAYEQYF
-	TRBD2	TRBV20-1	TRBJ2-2	TGCAGTGCCCGAAGGGCTAGCGGGGGGTACACCGGGGAGCTGTTTTTT	CSARRASGGYTGELFF
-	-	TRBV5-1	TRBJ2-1	TGCGCCAGCAGCTTTCGGTGGGGGGTGAACAATGAGCAGTTCTTC	CASSFRWGVNNEQFF
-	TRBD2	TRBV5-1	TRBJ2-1	TGCGCCAGCAGCGGGAAGCGGGGGGTCCCCGCTGAGCAGTTCTTC	CASSGKRGVPAEQFF
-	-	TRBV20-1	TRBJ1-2	TGCAGTGCTAGAGGCCACAAGGGCTACACCTTC	CSARGHKGYTF
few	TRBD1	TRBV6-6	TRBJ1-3	TGTGCCAGCAGCTTGACAGGGGGCCGAAACACCATATATTTT	CASSLTGGRNTIYF
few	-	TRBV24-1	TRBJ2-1	TGTGCCATCAGTTCCTCGACAGGTCACAATGAGCAGTTCTTC	CAISSSTGHNEQFF
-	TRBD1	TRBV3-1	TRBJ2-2	TGTGCCAGCAGCCAACTACAGGGGGCGCCGTTCGGGGAGCTGTTTTTT	CASSQLQGAPFGELFF
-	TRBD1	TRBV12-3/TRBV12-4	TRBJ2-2	TGTGCCAGCAGTACGCCGGGACAGGGGACCACCGGGGAGCTGTTTTTT	CASSTPGQGTTGELFF
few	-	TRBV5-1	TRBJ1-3	TGCGCCAGCAGCCCGGACAAGCCCTCTGGAAACACCATATATTTT	CASSPDKPSGNTIYF
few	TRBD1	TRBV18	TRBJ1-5	TGTGCCAGCTCAAAGGACGGGACAGGAATCAATCAGCCCCAGCATTTT	CASSKDGTGINQPQHF
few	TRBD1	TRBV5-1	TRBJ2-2	TGCGCCAGCAGACGGGACAGTCCGAACACCGGGGAGCTGTTTTTT	CASRRDSPNTGELFF
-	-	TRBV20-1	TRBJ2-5	TGCAGTGCAGAGATCCCTTACGGGCAGTACTTC	CSAEIPYGQYF
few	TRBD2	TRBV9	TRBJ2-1	TGTGCCAGCAGCGGGGGGACTAGCGGGGAGTACAATGAGCAGTTCTTC	CASSGGTSGEYNEQFF
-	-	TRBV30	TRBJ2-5	TGTGCCTGGAGTTCCCCCCAAGAGACCCAGTACTTC	CAWSSPQETQYF
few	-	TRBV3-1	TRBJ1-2	TGTGCCAGCAGTCCTAACGAGGGGCGGGGTGGCTACACCTTC	CASSPNEGRGGYTF
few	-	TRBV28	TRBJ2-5	TGTGCCAGCAGCCCCCCCCAAGCTCGTGAGACCCAGTACTTC	CASSPPQARETQYF
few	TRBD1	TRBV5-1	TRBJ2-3	TGCGCCAGCAGCTTAGCCCCGGGACAGGGGGCAGCAGATACGCAGTATTTT	CASSLAPGQGAADTQYF
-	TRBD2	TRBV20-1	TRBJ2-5	TGCAGTGCTAGAGATGTACTAGCGGACTTGACCCAGTACTTC	CSARDVLADLTQYF
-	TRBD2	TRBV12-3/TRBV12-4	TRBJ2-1	TGTGCCAGCAGTGGGACTAGCGGGGGAGGGGAGCAGTTCTTC	CASSGTSGGGEQFF
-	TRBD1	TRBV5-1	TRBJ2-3	TGCGCCAGCAGCTCTGGCCGACAGGGTCCCACAGATACGCAGTATTTT	CASSSGRQGPTDTQYF
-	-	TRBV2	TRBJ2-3	TGTGCCAGCAGTGAAGGGCCGGCCGGGGTGGATACGCAGTATTTT	CASSEGPAGVDTQYF
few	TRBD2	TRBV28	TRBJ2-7	TGTGCCAGCACCACAATAGCGGGAGCGAACTACGAGCAGTACTTC	CASTTIAGANYEQYF
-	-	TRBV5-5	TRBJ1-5	TGTGCCAGCAGCATGATACAGGGAAACAATCAGCCCCAGCATTTT	CASSMIQGNNQPQHF
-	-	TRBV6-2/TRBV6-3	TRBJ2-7	TGTGCCAGCAGTTACTCCCCCTACGAGCAGTACTTC	CASSYSPYEQYF
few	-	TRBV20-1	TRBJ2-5	TGCAGTCCAACGGGGTACCAAGAGACCCAGTACTTC	CSPTGYQETQYF
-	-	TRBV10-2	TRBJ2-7	TGCGCCAGCAGTGACCCAGGGGGGGGCAGTTCCTACGAGCAGTACTTC	CASSDPGGGSSYEQYF